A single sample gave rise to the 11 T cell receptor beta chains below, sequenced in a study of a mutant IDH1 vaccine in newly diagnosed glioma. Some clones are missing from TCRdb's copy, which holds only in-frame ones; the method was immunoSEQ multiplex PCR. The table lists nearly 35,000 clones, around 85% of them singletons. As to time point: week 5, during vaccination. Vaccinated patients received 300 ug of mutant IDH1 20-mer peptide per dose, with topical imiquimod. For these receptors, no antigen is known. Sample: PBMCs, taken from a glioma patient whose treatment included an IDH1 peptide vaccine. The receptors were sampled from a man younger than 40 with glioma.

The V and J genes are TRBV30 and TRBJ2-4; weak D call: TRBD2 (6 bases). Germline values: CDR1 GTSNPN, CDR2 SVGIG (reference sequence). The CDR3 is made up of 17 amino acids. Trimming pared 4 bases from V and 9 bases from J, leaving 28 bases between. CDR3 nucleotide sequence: TGTGCCTGGACGGGTGGTGGGTCGCCGAGGCGGGGAAGCATTCAGTACTTC. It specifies CAWTGGGSPRRGSIQYF.

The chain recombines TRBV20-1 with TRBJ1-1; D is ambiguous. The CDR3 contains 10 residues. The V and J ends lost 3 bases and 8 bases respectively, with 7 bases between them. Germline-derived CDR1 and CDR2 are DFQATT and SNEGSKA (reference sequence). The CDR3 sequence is CSASSREAFF. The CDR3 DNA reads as TGCAGTGCTAGCAGCAGAGAAGCTTTCTTT.

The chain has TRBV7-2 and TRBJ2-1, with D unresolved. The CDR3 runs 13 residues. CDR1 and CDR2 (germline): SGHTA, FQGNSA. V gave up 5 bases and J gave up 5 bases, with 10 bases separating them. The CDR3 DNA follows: TGTGCCAGCAGCCTGGACCCGAACAATGAGCAGTTCTTC. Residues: CASSLDPNNEQFF. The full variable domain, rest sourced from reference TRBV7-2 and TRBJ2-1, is GAGVSQSPSNKVTEKGKDVELRCDPISGHTALYWYRQSLGQGLEFLIYFQGNSAPDKSGLPSDRFSAERTGGSVSTLTIQRTQQEDSAVYLCASSLDPNNEQFFGPGTRLTVL.

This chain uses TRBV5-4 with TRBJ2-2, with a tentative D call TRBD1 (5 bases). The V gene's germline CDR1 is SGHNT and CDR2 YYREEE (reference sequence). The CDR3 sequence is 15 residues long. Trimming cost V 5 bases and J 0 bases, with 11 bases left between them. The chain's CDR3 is CASRVGLPNTGELFF. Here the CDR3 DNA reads TGTGCCAGCAGGGTGGGGCTCCCGAACACCGGGGAGCTGTTTTTT.

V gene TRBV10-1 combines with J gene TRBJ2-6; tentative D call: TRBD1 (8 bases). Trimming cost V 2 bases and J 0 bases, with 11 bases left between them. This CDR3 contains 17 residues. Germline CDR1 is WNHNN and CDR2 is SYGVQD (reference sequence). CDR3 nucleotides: TGCGCCAGCAGTGAGAACAGGGGGGGCTCTGGGGCCAACGTCCTGACTTTC. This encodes CASSENRGGSGANVLTF.

This CDR3 is CAIGSDRGYQPQHF. The CDR3 nucleotides read TGTGCCATCGGTTCGGACAGGGGTTATCAGCCCCAGCATTTT. The chain uses TRBV10-3 and TRBJ1-5; 9 bases are shared with TRBD1. J gave up 5 bases and V 8 bases, and 7 bases lay outside the gene matches. The germline V gene has CDR1 ENHRY and CDR2 SYGVKD. The CDR3 contains 14 residues.

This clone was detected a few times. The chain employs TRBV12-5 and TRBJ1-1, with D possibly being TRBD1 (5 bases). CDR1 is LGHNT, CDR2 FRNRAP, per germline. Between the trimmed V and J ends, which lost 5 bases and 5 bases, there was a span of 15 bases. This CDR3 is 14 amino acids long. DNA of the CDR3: TGTGCTAGTGGTAGGGGACTGGAGAGGACTGAAGCTTTCTTT. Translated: CASGRGLERTEAFF.

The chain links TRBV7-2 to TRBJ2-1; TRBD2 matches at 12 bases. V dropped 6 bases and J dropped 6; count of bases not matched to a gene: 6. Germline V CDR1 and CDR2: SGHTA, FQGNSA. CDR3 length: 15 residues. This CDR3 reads CASRLTSGSVNEQFF. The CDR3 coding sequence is TGTGCCAGCAGGTTGACTAGCGGGAGTGTCAATGAGCAGTTCTTC.

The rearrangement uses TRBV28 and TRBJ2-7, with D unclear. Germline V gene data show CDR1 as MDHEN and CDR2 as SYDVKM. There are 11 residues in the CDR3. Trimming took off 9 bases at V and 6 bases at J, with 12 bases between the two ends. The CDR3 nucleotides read TGTGCCAGTGGCCAGGCGAGCGAGCAGTACTTC. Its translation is CASGQASEQYF.

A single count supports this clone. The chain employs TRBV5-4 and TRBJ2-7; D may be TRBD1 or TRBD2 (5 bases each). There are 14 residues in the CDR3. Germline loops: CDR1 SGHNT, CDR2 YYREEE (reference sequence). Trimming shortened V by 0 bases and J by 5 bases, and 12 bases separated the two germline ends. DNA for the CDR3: TGTGCCAGCAGCTTGGTTACCGGGACCCACGAGCAGTACTTC. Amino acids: CASSLVTGTHEQYF.

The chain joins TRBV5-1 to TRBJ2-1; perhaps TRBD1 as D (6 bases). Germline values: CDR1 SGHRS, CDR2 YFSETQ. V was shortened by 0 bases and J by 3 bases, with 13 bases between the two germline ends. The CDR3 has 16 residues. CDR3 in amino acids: CASSLGDTHYYNEQFF. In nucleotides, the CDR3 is TGCGCCAGCAGCTTGGGGGACACCCATTACTACAATGAGCAGTTCTTC.